A selection of T cell receptor beta chains follows, all from one sample in a study of T cell responses to AZD1222 COVID-19 vaccine. TCRdb's copy holds only in-frame clones and misses some; the assay was immunoSEQ multiplex PCR. Here the sample spans roughly 85,000 clones, 80% to 90% being singletons. Sequenced material: peripheral blood, taken on day 0 of AZD1222 vaccination. The receptor source for this set is an adult in good health. The CDR3 runs from the conserved cysteine through the conserved F or W. The D gene is left open where the match is weak. The size entry is marked missing in some rows and otherwise reads once, few, many or a size class.

size: -
D: -
J: TRBJ1-1
V: TRBV9
CDR3: CASSVGGMNTEAFF
DNA: TGTGCCAGCAGCGTAGGAGGGATGAACACTGAAGCTTTCTTT

size: -
D: TRBD1
J: TRBJ1-6
V: TRBV7-2
CDR3: CASSLRTGGGSPLHF
DNA: TGTGCCAGCAGCCTCCGGACAGGGGGAGGATCACCCCTCCACTTT

size: -
D: -
J: TRBJ2-1
V: TRBV12-2
CDR3: CASRLARGTAPGYYNEQFF
DNA: TGTGCAAGTCGCTTAGCGCGGGGGACAGCCCCAGGGTACTACAATGAGCAGTTCTTC

size: -
D: -
J: TRBJ2-3
V: TRBV9
CDR3: CASSVFPRGGTDTQYF
DNA: TGTGCCAGCAGCGTATTTCCAAGAGGTGGCACAGATACGCAGTATTTT

size: once
D: TRBD1
J: TRBJ2-3
V: TRBV7-8
CDR3: CASSSKRQRTGGADTQYF
DNA: TGTGCCAGCAGCTCCAAACGACAGAGGACAGGGGGCGCAGATACGCAGTATTTT

size: -
D: TRBD1
J: TRBJ1-4
V: TRBV19
CDR3: CASSEGQGNEKLFF
DNA: TGTGCCAGTAGTGAAGGACAGGGGAATGAAAAACTGTTTTTT

size: -
D: -
J: TRBJ2-3
V: TRBV11-2
CDR3: CASSHLRATDTQYF
DNA: TGTGCCAGCAGCCACTTGCGCGCCACAGATACGCAGTATTTT

size: once
D: -
J: TRBJ2-1
V: TRBV19
CDR3: CASSPHLISSYNEQFF
DNA: TGTGCCAGTAGTCCTCACTTGATCAGCTCCTACAATGAGCAGTTCTTC

size: -
D: -
J: TRBJ1-1
V: TRBV19
CDR3: CASSISTNGNTEAFF
DNA: TGTGCCAGTAGTATAAGTACAAACGGGAACACTGAAGCTTTCTTT

size: -
D: -
J: TRBJ1-4
V: TRBV9
CDR3: CASSVDGQVDEKLFF
DNA: TGTGCCAGCAGCGTAGACGGGCAGGTTGACGAAAAACTGTTTTTT

size: -
D: -
J: TRBJ1-5
V: TRBV5-1
CDR3: CASSQDGKSNQPQHF
DNA: TGCGCCAGCAGCCAGGATGGTAAGAGCAATCAGCCCCAGCATTTT

size: -
D: -
J: TRBJ1-2
V: TRBV27
CDR3: CASRSLTGYGYGYTF
DNA: TGTGCCAGCAGATCCCTTACAGGGTATGGCTATGGCTACACCTTC

size: -
D: -
J: TRBJ1-1
V: TRBV7-3
CDR3: CASSSGQNTEAFF
DNA: TGTGCCAGCAGCTCTGGGCAGAACACTGAAGCTTTCTTT

size: once
D: -
J: TRBJ2-7
V: TRBV28
CDR3: CASSGTVSSEQYF
DNA: TGTGCCAGCTCCGGGACCGTCTCTTCGGAGCAGTACTTC

size: -
D: TRBD1
J: TRBJ1-5
V: TRBV7-2
CDR3: CASSLQGALYNQPQHF
DNA: TGTGCCAGCAGCTTACAGGGGGCTCTCTACAATCAGCCCCAGCATTTT

size: -
D: -
J: TRBJ2-1
V: TRBV18
CDR3: CASSAPGWGEHEQFF
DNA: TGTGCCAGCTCAGCACCGGGCTGGGGGGAGCATGAGCAGTTCTTC

size: -
D: -
J: TRBJ2-3
V: TRBV3-1/TRBV3-2
CDR3: CASSQDEVPDTQYF
DNA: TGTGCCAGCAGCCAAGACGAGGTTCCAGATACGCAGTATTTT

size: -
D: -
J: TRBJ2-1
V: TRBV7-6
CDR3: CASSPRGISYNEQFF
DNA: TGTGCCAGCAGCCCACGGGGCATTTCCTACAATGAGCAGTTCTTC

size: -
D: -
J: TRBJ1-1
V: TRBV19
CDR3: CASSITLKNTEAFF
DNA: TGTGCCAGTAGTATTACACTGAAGAACACTGAAGCTTTCTTT

size: -
D: -
J: TRBJ1-6
V: TRBV5-4
CDR3: CASSVDWNSPLHF
DNA: TGTGCCAGCAGCGTGGACTGGAATTCACCCCTCCACTTT

size: -
D: TRBD2
J: TRBJ2-3
V: TRBV27
CDR3: CASSSWTSGTADTQYF
DNA: TGTGCCAGCAGTTCCTGGACTAGCGGGACGGCAGATACGCAGTATTTT

size: -
D: -
J: TRBJ1-3
V: TRBV2
CDR3: CASSGLRVAGGNTIYF
DNA: TGTGCCAGCAGTGGATTGAGGGTCGCGGGTGGAAACACCATATATTTT

size: -
D: -
J: TRBJ1-3
V: TRBV3-1/TRBV3-2
CDR3: CASSQPLKSSGNTIYF
DNA: TGTGCCAGCAGCCAACCCTTGAAAAGCTCTGGAAACACCATATATTTT

size: -
D: TRBD2
J: TRBJ2-2
V: TRBV6-5
CDR3: CASSSEGGVVGELFF
DNA: TGTGCCAGCAGTTCCGAGGGAGGGGTCGTCGGGGAGCTGTTTTTT

size: -
D: -
J: TRBJ1-2
V: TRBV4-1
CDR3: CASSKRQEPSYGYTF
DNA: TGCGCCAGCAGCAAGAGACAGGAACCGAGCTATGGCTACACCTTC

size: -
D: -
J: TRBJ1-2
V: TRBV28
CDR3: CASRNGVNYGYTF
DNA: TGTGCCAGCAGAAACGGGGTTAACTATGGCTACACCTTC

size: -
D: TRBD2
J: TRBJ2-4
V: TRBV7-9
CDR3: CASSLDPGTRGYF
DNA: TGTGCCAGCAGCCTCGACCCCGGGACTAGGGGGTACTTC

size: -
D: -
J: TRBJ1-3
V: TRBV6-2/TRBV6-3
CDR3: CASSPTEWNTIYF
DNA: TGTGCCAGCAGTCCCACGGAGTGGAACACCATATATTTT

size: -
D: TRBD1
J: TRBJ1-2
V: TRBV28
CDR3: CASRSTGNYGYTF
DNA: TGTGCCAGCAGGTCGACAGGGAACTATGGCTACACCTTC

size: -
D: TRBD1
J: TRBJ1-5
V: TRBV19
CDR3: CASHGTGNQPQHF
DNA: TGTGCCAGTCACGGGACAGGGAATCAGCCCCAGCATTTT

size: once
D: -
J: TRBJ2-7
V: TRBV7-2
CDR3: CASSLSRSEQYF
DNA: TGTGCCAGCAGCTTATCGCGTAGCGAGCAGTACTTC

size: -
D: TRBD1
J: TRBJ1-1
V: TRBV7-2
CDR3: CASSARTGPGTEAFF
DNA: TGTGCCAGCAGCGCCCGGACAGGGCCCGGTACTGAAGCTTTCTTT

size: -
D: TRBD1
J: TRBJ2-5
V: TRBV2
CDR3: CASSEFVGTGGQETQYF
DNA: TGTGCCAGCAGTGAATTTGTCGGGACAGGGGGCCAAGAGACCCAGTACTTC

size: -
D: -
J: TRBJ2-7
V: TRBV4-2
CDR3: CASSQAVSETYEQYF
DNA: TGTGCCAGCAGCCAGGCCGTGTCGGAAACCTACGAGCAGTACTTC

size: -
D: -
J: TRBJ2-7
V: TRBV6-2/TRBV6-3
CDR3: CASSYGPVTTPYEQYF
DNA: TGTGCCAGCAGTTATGGACCCGTGACTACCCCCTACGAGCAGTACTTC

size: -
D: -
J: TRBJ2-3
V: TRBV6-1
CDR3: CASKGADTQYF
DNA: TGTGCCAGCAAAGGGGCAGATACGCAGTATTTT

size: -
D: -
J: TRBJ1-2
V: TRBV9
CDR3: CASSVVDSWGGYTF
DNA: TGTGCCAGCAGCGTAGTCGACTCCTGGGGTGGCTACACCTTC

size: -
D: -
J: TRBJ2-2
V: TRBV9
CDR3: CASSWVGGELFF
DNA: TGTGCCAGCAGCTGGGTGGGCGGGGAGCTGTTTTTT

size: medium-sized
D: TRBD2
J: TRBJ2-3
V: TRBV6-1
CDR3: CASSEEAGGPDTQYF
DNA: TGTGCCAGCAGTGAAGAAGCGGGAGGGCCAGATACGCAGTATTTT

size: -
D: -
J: TRBJ2-3
V: TRBV7-6
CDR3: CASNLPGSTDTQYF
DNA: TGTGCCAGCAACTTGCCGGGAAGTACAGATACGCAGTATTTT

size: -
D: -
J: TRBJ2-2
V: TRBV9
CDR3: CASSVGSGNTGELFF
DNA: TGTGCCAGCAGCGTAGGTAGCGGGAACACCGGGGAGCTGTTTTTT

size: -
D: -
J: TRBJ1-4
V: TRBV5-4
CDR3: CASSGPGHEKLFF
DNA: TGTGCCAGCAGCGGACCGGGACATGAAAAACTGTTTTTT

size: -
D: -
J: TRBJ2-2
V: TRBV7-3
CDR3: CASSLEGGGTNTGELFF
DNA: TGTGCCAGCAGCTTAGAGGGAGGGGGAACGAACACCGGGGAGCTGTTTTTT

size: -
D: TRBD1
J: TRBJ2-3
V: TRBV24-1
CDR3: CATSEPRQGSGDTQYF
DNA: TGTGCCACCAGTGAGCCCCGACAGGGATCAGGGGATACGCAGTATTTT

size: -
D: TRBD1
J: TRBJ1-1
V: TRBV29-1
CDR3: CSVDWDRGNTEAFF
DNA: TGCAGCGTTGATTGGGACAGGGGGAACACTGAAGCTTTCTTT

size: -
D: TRBD1
J: TRBJ1-3
V: TRBV7-8
CDR3: CASSPDRAGNTIYF
DNA: TGTGCCAGCAGCCCCGACAGGGCGGGAAACACCATATATTTT

size: -
D: -
J: TRBJ1-1
V: TRBV2
CDR3: CASSKWGENTEAFF
DNA: TGTGCCAGCAGCAAATGGGGAGAGAACACTGAAGCTTTCTTT

size: -
D: -
J: TRBJ1-3
V: TRBV28
CDR3: CACDGLSGNTIYF
DNA: TGTGCCTGCGATGGGCTCTCTGGAAACACCATATATTTT

size: -
D: -
J: TRBJ1-6
V: TRBV9
CDR3: CASSVGGANNSPLHF
DNA: TGTGCCAGCAGCGTAGGGGGGGCCAATAATTCACCCCTCCACTTT

size: -
D: TRBD1
J: TRBJ2-7
V: TRBV28
CDR3: CASTLAGTGDHEQYF
DNA: TGTGCCAGCACCCTCGCCGGGACAGGGGACCACGAGCAGTACTTC

size: -
D: -
J: TRBJ2-3
V: TRBV10-3
CDR3: CAISEKGPSTDTQYF
DNA: TGTGCCATCAGTGAAAAGGGGCCGAGCACAGATACGCAGTATTTT

size: -
D: -
J: TRBJ1-5
V: TRBV6-1
CDR3: CASREGALNQPQHF
DNA: TGTGCCAGCAGGGAAGGGGCCCTTAATCAGCCCCAGCATTTT

size: -
D: -
J: TRBJ2-3
V: TRBV30
CDR3: CAWERDPPSTDTQYF
DNA: TGTGCCTGGGAACGGGACCCCCCGAGCACAGATACGCAGTATTTT